The clone carrying this T cell receptor (beta chain) was recorded only once. This table comes from immunoSEQ multiplex PCR, and its TCRdb copy is limited to in-frame clones, with some not included. This table has tens of thousands of clones, approximately 75% appearing once. These data are taken from a study of blood T cell repertoires in COVID-19. Across the study: Collection of acute and convalescent COVID-19 samples took place in the United States, Italy and Spain.

From germline, CDR1 is SGHVS and CDR2 FQNEAQ. The CDR3 is 16 amino acids. V was clipped by 1 base and J by 7 bases, with 14 bases between them. Enrollment of patients from Seattle took place during active infection, with longitudinal follow-up. The genes are TRBV7-8 and TRBJ1-6; D gene uncertain. This receptor was identified in a woman aged 70-85 years with COVID-19, enrolled during active disease. Material for sequencing was peripheral blood. This CDR3 is CASSLVDWSQNSPLHF. For the CDR3, the DNA is TGTGCCAGCAGCTTAGTGGACTGGTCCCAAAATTCACCCCTCCACTTT. Supplemented by reference TRBV7-8 and TRBJ1-6, the full variable domain reads GAGVSQSPRYKVAKRGQDVALRCDPISGHVSLFWYQQALGQGPEFLTYFQNEAQLDKSGLPSDRFFAERPEGSVSTLKIQRTQQEDSAVYLCASSLVDWSQNSPLHFGNGTRLTVT.